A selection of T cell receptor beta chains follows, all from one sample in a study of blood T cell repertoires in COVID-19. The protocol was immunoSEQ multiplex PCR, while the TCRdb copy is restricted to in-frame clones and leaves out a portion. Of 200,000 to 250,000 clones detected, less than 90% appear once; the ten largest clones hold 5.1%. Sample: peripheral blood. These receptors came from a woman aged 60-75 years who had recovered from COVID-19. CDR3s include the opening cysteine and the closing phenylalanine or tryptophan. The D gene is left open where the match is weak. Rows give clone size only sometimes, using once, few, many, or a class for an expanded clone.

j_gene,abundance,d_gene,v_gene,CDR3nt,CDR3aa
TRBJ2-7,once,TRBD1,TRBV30,TGTGCCTGGAGTGGGACAGGCTACGAGCAGTACTTC,CAWSGTGYEQYF
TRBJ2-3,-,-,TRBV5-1,TGCGCCAGCAGCTTGGACGGCGGGGGCACAGATACGCAGTATTTT,CASSLDGGGTDTQYF
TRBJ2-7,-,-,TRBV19,TGTGCCAGTAGACCACAGCCAGGGGTTTACGAGCAGTACTTC,CASRPQPGVYEQYF
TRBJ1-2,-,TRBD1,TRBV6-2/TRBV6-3,TGTGCCAGCAGTCGGGACAGGGGATCGGCCAACTATGGCTACACCTTC,CASSRDRGSANYGYTF
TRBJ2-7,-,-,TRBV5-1,TGCGCCAGCAGCCCGTCGTCGGGTATCACTTCGGTCGAGCAGTACTTC,CASSPSSGITSVEQYF
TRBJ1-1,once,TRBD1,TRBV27,TGTGCCAGCAGTCAGATACAGGGGGAGAACACTGAAGCTTTCTTT,CASSQIQGENTEAFF
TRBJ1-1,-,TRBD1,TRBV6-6,TGTGCCAGCAGTTACTTAGGGGGCGGAGGTGAAGCTTTCTTT,CASSYLGGGGEAFF
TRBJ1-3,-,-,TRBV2,TGTGCCAGCAGTGTGACGGAGAGCTCTGGAAACACCATATATTTT,CASSVTESSGNTIYF
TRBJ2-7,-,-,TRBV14,TGTGCCAGCAGCCAAGATCTGGCACGCAACTACGAGCAGTACTTC,CASSQDLARNYEQYF
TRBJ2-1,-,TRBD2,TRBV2,TGTGCCAGCAGTGAACTAGCGGGGAATTACAATGAGCAGTTCTTC,CASSELAGNYNEQFF
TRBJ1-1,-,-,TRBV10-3,TGTGCCATCAGTGCGGGCCGGGAAGACACTGAAGCTTTCTTT,CAISAGREDTEAFF
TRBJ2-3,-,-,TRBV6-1,TGTGCCAGCAGTGAAGTACAGGTGGGCACAGATACGCAGTATTTT,CASSEVQVGTDTQYF
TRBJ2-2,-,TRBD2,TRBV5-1,TGCGCCAGCAGCTTGACTTTTGGACTAGCGGGGGGGTCCACCGGGGAGCTGTTTTTT,CASSLTFGLAGGSTGELFF
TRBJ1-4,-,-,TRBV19,TGTGCCAGTTATAACCTCGGGGGAGGAGAAAAACTGTTTTTT,CASYNLGGGEKLFF
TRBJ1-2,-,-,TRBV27,TGTGCCAGCAGTTTAACAGGGTCCCATGGCTACACCTTC,CASSLTGSHGYTF
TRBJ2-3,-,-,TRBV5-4,TGTGCCAGCAGCTTGGGGGCCGGACTTGGAGATACGCAGTATTTT,CASSLGAGLGDTQYF
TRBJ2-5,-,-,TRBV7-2,TGTGCCAGCAGGCGGGGGCAACAAGAGACCCAGTACTTC,CASRRGQQETQYF
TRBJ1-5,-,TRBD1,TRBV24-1,TGTGCCACCAGTGATTTGCGGTACGGGGACAGGGAATTTGAGAATCGTCAGCCCCAGCATTTT,CATSDLRYGDREFENRQPQHF
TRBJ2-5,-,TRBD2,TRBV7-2,TGTGCCAGCAGCTCCGGACTAGCGGGGGCTCTCGGGACCCAGTACTTC,CASSSGLAGALGTQYF
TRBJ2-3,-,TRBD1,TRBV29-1,TGCAGCGTGGATGGACAGGGGGCCCCAGATACGCAGTATTTT,CSVDGQGAPDTQYF
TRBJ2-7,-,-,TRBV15,TGTGCCACCAGCAGAGATAGGGGCCCCCTCTACGAGCAGTACTTC,CATSRDRGPLYEQYF
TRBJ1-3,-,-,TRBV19,TGTGCCAGTAGTATTCGAGGCAGATCTTTCTCTGGAAACACCATATATTTT,CASSIRGRSFSGNTIYF
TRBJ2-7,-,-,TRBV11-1,TGTGCCAGCAGCCCCGAAGGGGTGGGCAGGGCCGAGCAGTACTTC,CASSPEGVGRAEQYF
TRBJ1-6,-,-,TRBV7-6,TGTGCCAACAAACCGGGGACACCAAGCTCCTATAATTCACCCCTCCACTTT,CANKPGTPSSYNSPLHF